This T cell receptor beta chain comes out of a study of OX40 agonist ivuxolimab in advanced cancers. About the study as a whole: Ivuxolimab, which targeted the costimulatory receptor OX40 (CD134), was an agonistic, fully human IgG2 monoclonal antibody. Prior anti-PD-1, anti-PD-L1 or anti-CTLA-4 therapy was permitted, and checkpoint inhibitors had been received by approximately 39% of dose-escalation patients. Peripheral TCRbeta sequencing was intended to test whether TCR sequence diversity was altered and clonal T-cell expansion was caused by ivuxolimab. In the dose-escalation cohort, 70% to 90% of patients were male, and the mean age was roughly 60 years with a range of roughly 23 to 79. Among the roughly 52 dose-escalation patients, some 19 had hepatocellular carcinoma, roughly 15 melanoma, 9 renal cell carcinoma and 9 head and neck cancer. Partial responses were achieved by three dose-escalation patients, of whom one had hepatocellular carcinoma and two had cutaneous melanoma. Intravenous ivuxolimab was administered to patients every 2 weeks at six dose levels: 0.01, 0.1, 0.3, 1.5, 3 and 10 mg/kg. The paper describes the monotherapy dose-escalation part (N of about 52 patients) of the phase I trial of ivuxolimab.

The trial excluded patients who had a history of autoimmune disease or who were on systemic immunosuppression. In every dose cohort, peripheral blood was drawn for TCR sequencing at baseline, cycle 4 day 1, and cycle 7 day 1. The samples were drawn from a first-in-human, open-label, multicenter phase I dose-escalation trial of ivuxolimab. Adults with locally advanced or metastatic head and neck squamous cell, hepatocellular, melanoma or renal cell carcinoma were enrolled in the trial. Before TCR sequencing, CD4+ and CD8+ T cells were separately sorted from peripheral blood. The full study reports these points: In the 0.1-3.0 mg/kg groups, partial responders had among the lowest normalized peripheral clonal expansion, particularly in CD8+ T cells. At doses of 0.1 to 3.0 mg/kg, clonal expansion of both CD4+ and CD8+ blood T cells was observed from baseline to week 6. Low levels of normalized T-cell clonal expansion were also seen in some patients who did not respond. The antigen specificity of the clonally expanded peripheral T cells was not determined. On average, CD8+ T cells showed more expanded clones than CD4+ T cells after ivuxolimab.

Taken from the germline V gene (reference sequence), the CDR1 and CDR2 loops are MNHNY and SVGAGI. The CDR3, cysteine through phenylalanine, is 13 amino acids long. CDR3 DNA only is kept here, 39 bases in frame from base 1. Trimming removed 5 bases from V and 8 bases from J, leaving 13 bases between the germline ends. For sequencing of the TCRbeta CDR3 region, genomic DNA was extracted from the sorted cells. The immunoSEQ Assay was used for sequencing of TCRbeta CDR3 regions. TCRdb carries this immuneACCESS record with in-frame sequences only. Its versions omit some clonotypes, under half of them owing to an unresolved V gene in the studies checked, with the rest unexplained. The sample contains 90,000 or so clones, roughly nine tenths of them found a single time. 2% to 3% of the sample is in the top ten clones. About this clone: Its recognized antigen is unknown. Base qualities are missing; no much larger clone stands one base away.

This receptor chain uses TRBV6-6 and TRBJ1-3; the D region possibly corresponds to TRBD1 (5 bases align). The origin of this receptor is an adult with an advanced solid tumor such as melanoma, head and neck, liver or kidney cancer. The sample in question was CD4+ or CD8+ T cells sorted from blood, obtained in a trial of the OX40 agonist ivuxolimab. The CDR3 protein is CASSRQGVDTIYF. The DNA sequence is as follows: TGTGCCAGCAGTCGGCAGGGAGTCGACACCATATATTTT.